The present entry profiles one T cell receptor beta chain with its context. The sample holds many counts of this clonotype. No cognate antigen has been identified for it. No much larger clone exists at a distance of one base, and base qualities are not known. Sequenced on an Illumina HiSeq 1500. In-frame beta chains were kept once TCRdb had trimmed the public reads at Q25 with fastp and called clones with MiXCR. Here each entry gathers all rows of one CDR3 protein and keeps the most common genes and DNA. The sample profile shows around 210,000 distinct CDR3 sequences; roughly 6.5% of them were found once. Around 6.5% of the sample goes to the ten largest clones. The source of the sample is a study of T cell repertoires in cytomegalovirus infection (dated by TCRdb to between 2018 and 2020). In terms of the full investigation: Because public TCR beta signatures pointed to carriage of CMV infection together with the matching HLA type, the HLA type of each donor mattered for the analysis. Results and caveats for the whole study, not just this receptor: Cumulative frequency of public TCR beta family members discriminated carriers of CMV infection plus the relevant HLA type in this cohort and an independent approximately 340-donor cohort. The ex vivo response was dominated by HLA-C-restricted CMV-specific TCR beta clonotypes, which also provided the single most frequent clonotype in two of eight donors.

CDR1 is given as MNHEY and CDR2 as SVGAGI, both from the germline V gene. The CDR3 spans 13 residues, from the cysteine through the phenylalanine. Only CDR3 DNA remains: 39 bases, in frame from the first base. The germline ends are 4 bases apart after V is trimmed by 0 bases and J by 4 bases. Sequencing used PBMCs. The TCR sequence derives from a human donor in good health (CMV status not recorded). Some clones in this sample may be carry-over from other donors' samples. The chain is made from TRBV6-5 and TRBJ1-5; confidence is insufficient to name the D gene. CDR3 loop: CASSYSPNQPQHF. The DNA sequence is as follows: TGTGCCAGCAGTTACTCCCCGAATCAGCCCCAGCATTTT.